A single T cell receptor (beta chain) is shown here with its context. This sample stems from a study of T cell changes during pregnancy in multiple sclerosis. V was pared by 6 bases and J by 0 bases, with 5 bases between. The V gene's germline CDR1 is SQVTM and CDR2 ANQGSEA. CDR3 size: 12 residues. Produced via immunoSEQ multiplex PCR; TCRdb's table is partial and in-frame only. The sample holds 80,000 to 130,000 clones, 94% seen once. The J gene is TRBJ1-4, the V gene TRBV29-1; D gene unclear. The sequencing used peripheral blood, collected before pregnancy. The TCR comes from a female donor with multiple sclerosis, enrolled in a pregnancy study. The CDR3 is CSVIATNEKLFF. In nucleotides, the CDR3 is TGCAGCGTCATAGCAACTAATGAAAAACTGTTTTTT.